One and the same sample provided the 26 T cell receptor beta chains below, sequenced in a study of monozygotic twins with inflammatory bowel disease. TCRdb re-called the 5' RACE reads; every CDR3 protein appears as one record, without DNA. The listing records 300,000 to 400,000 distinct CDR3 sequences. Sequenced material: blood. All receptors come from a human donor with ulcerative colitis or Crohn's disease, or a healthy co-twin of an affected twin (not recorded which).

This sequence joins TRBV28 and TRBJ2-2; TCRdb's D call, TRBD2, is unchecked because there is no DNA. This CDR3 is built from 15 residues. Germline loops: CDR1 MDHEN, CDR2 SYDVKM. CDR3 sequence: CASTSPGGNTGELFF.

The CDR3 is CASSFPQDNSPLHF. The chain has TRBV28 and TRBJ1-6; TCRdb gives TRBD1 as the D gene, but with no DNA this cannot be confirmed. Germline CDR1 is MDHEN and CDR2 is SYDVKM. The length of the CDR3 is 14 residues.

The chain joins TRBV5-1 to TRBJ2-7; TCRdb's D call of TRBD2 is untestable without DNA. The CDR3 consists of 13 residues. CDR1 and CDR2 from the germline V gene are SGHRS and YFSETQ. The CDR3: CASSQGGPYEQYF.

The chain joins TRBV11-1 to TRBJ2-7. CDR3 size: 15 residues. CDR1 SGHAT and CDR2 FQDESV come from the germline V gene (reference sequence). CDR3: CASSLLRTTVYEQYF.

The chain recombines TRBV9 with TRBJ2-5; the TCRdb D gene call, TRBD2, has no DNA to confirm it. Germline V gene sequence: CDR1 SGDLS, CDR2 YYNGEE. CDR3 size: 15 residues. CDR3 loop: CASSTAGGPQETQYF.

This chain links TRBV12-3 or TRBV12-4 with TRBJ2-7; TCRdb proposes TRBD1, but this gene call is untestable without DNA. This CDR3 has 18 amino acids. The CDR3 spells CASSLGAWGTGYLDEQYF.

This chain connects TRBV18 to TRBJ2-7; lacking DNA, the TRBD2 call made by TCRdb goes unchecked. The CDR3 spans 14 residues. CDR1 is KGHSH and CDR2 is LQKENI in the germline V gene. Here the CDR3 reads CASSPSGLVDEQYF.

The chain employs TRBV4-1 and TRBJ1-3; TCRdb's D call of TRBD1 is untestable without DNA. The germline V gene has CDR1 MGHRA and CDR2 YSYEKL. The CDR3 has 14 residues. CDR3 amino acids: CASNPSARGNTIYF.

The chain links TRBV6-2 or TRBV6-3 to TRBJ2-6; no DNA is available, so the TRBD1 call from TCRdb remains unchecked. The CDR3 spans 14 residues. Per germline, CDR1 MNHEY and CDR2 SVGEGT. This CDR3 reads CASSPQGAANVLTF.

The V and J genes are TRBV7-9 and TRBJ1-1; the TCRdb call, TRBD1, lacks DNA for checking. The germline V gene has CDR1 SEHNR and CDR2 FQNEAQ (reference sequence). This CDR3 has 15 amino acids. Here the CDR3 reads CASSLAVGGGTEAFF.

The chain combines TRBV7-9 with TRBJ1-4; TCRdb's D call of TRBD1 is untestable without DNA. This CDR3 is built from 16 residues. Germline assignment: CDR1 SEHNR and CDR2 FQNEAQ (reference sequence). CDR3 region: CASSVGRDSANEKLFF.

The CDR3 reads CASSQVAGTYNEQFF. The rearrangement uses TRBV4-3 and TRBJ2-1; TCRdb proposes TRBD2, but this gene call is untestable without DNA. The CDR3 extends over 15 amino acids. The V gene's germline CDR1 is LGHNA and CDR2 YSLEER.

The rearrangement links TRBV11-2 to TRBJ2-3; the TCRdb D gene call, TRBD1, has no DNA to confirm it. The germline gives CDR1 SGHAT, CDR2 FQNNGV. The CDR3 has 19 amino acids. This CDR3 reads CASSRGGDRDYIRTDTQYF.

V and J are TRBV13 and TRBJ2-1; TCRdb gives TRBD2 as the D gene, but with no DNA this cannot be confirmed. In germline, CDR1 is PRHDT, CDR2 FYEKMQ (reference sequence). The CDR3 totals 19 residues. CDR3 amino acids: CASSSKGTSGGRFDNEQFF.

The chain uses TRBV24-1 and TRBJ2-5; TCRdb's D call, TRBD1, is unchecked because there is no DNA. This CDR3 is built from 16 residues. Germline V gene data show CDR1 as KGHDR and CDR2 as SFDVKD. This CDR3 reads CATSDLGTGSQETQYF.

The rearrangement links TRBV6-1 to TRBJ2-2. The germline V gene encodes CDR1 MNHNS and CDR2 SASEGT. The CDR3 runs to 16 residues. This CDR3 reads CASSPRTSENTGELFF.

J is TRBJ2-3 and V is TRBV5-1; TCRdb proposes TRBD2, but this gene call is untestable without DNA. The CDR3 is 13 amino acids. Germline CDR1 SGHRS, CDR2 YFSETQ. CDR3 protein: CASRSGGADTQYF.

The rearrangement joins TRBV3-1 to TRBJ1-2; checking the TCRdb D call of TRBD1 is not possible without DNA. This CDR3 has 14 residues. Germline lookup yields CDR1 LGHDT and CDR2 YNNKEL (reference sequence). CDR3 in amino acids: CASSQGQSNYGYTF.

V usage is TRBV4-2 and J usage is TRBJ2-1; with no DNA, the TCRdb D assignment of TRBD2 cannot be verified. The CDR3 loop spans 18 amino acids. Germline CDR1 is LGHNA and CDR2 is YNFKEQ. CDR3: CASSQGLAGGLRNNEQFF.

This rearrangement joins TRBV5-1 to TRBJ2-1; TCRdb's D call, TRBD1, is unchecked because there is no DNA. The CDR3 runs to 19 residues. Germline values: CDR1 SGHRS, CDR2 YFSETQ. The CDR3 protein is CASSLPNKTGEPSYNEQFF.

J is TRBJ2-7 and V is TRBV20-1; TCRdb's D call, TRBD1, is unchecked because there is no DNA. This CDR3 region has 13 residues. From germline, CDR1 is DFQATT and CDR2 SNEGSKA (reference sequence). The CDR3 sequence: CSAVTGGSYEQYF.

This chain links TRBV28 with TRBJ2-2; there is no DNA to check the TCRdb D call of TRBD1. Per the germline V gene, CDR1 is MDHEN and CDR2 is SYDVKM. The CDR3 extends over 16 amino acids. This CDR3 reads CASATLTGTATGELFF.

CDR3 region: CASSLEGALLLTQYF. The J gene is TRBJ2-5, the V gene TRBV7-2; TCRdb reports TRBD1, a call that lacks DNA to check it against. The CDR3 spans 15 residues. Germline V gives CDR1 SGHTA, CDR2 FQGNSA.

V usage is TRBV6-5 and J usage is TRBJ2-7; the D call from TCRdb, TRBD2, cannot be confirmed without DNA. There are 15 residues in the CDR3. From germline, CDR1 is MNHEY and CDR2 SVGAGI. This CDR3 is CASSSISGATYEQYF.

This chain joins TRBV27 and TRBJ2-5; TCRdb reports TRBD1, a call that lacks DNA to check it against. The CDR3 contains 14 residues. The V gene's germline CDR1 is MNHEY and CDR2 SMNVEV (reference sequence). CDR3 sequence: CASSLPDSQETQYF.

V is TRBV9 and J is TRBJ2-2; with no DNA, the TCRdb D assignment of TRBD1 cannot be verified. This CDR3 region has 17 residues. CDR1 is SGDLS, CDR2 YYNGEE, per germline. CDR3 loop: CASSVVSVGALAGELFF.